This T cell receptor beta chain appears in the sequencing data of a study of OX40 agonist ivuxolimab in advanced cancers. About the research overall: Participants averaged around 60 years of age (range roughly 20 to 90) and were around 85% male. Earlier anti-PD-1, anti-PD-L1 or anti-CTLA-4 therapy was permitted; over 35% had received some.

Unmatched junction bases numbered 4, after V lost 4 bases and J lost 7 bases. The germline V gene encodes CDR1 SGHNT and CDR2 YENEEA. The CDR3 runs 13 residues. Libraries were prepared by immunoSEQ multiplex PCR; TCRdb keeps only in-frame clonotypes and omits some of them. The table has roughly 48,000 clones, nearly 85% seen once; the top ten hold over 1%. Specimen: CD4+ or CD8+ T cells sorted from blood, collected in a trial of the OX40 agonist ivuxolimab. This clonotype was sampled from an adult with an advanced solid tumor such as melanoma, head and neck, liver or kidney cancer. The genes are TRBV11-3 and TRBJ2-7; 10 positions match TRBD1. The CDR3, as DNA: TGTGCCAGCAGCTATGACAGGGGGCGTGAGCAGTACTTC. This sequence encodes CASSYDRGREQYF. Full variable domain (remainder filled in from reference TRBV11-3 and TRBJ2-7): EAGVVQSPRYKIIEKKQPVAFWCNPISGHNTLYWYLQNLGQGPELLIRYENEEAVDDSQLPKDRFSAERLKGVDSTLKIQPAELGDSAVYLCASSYDRGREQYFGPGTRLTVT.